One and the same sample provided the 17 T cell receptor beta chains below, sequenced in a study of T cell repertoires in cytomegalovirus infection. TCRdb redid the calling of the reads with MiXCR, one entry per CDR3 protein. The top ten clones hold 93% of a sample with tens of thousands of distinct CDR3 sequences, approximately 46% of them seen once. These TCRs' antigens remain unknown. This specimen was CD8+ T cells from cultured PBMCs, taken from culture after CMV antigen stimulation. The receptors originated from a human donor in good health (CMV status not recorded). Some clones in this sample may be carry-over from other donors' samples.

The chain employs TRBV7-6 and TRBJ1-5; possible D gene TRBD1, 6 bases. Trimming shortened V by 2 bases and J by 6 bases, and 8 bases separated the two germline ends. The CDR3 totals 13 residues. CDR1 and CDR2 from the germline V gene are SGHVS and FNYEAQ. The CDR3 reads CASSLRGGQPQHF. The CDR3 DNA reads TGTGCCAGCAGCTTAAGGGGGGGTCAGCCCCAGCATTTT.

This clonotype showed up just a few times. The chain couples TRBV28 to TRBJ2-1; 13 bases align to TRBD2. V was pared by 7 bases and J by 8 bases, with 8 bases of the junction left unmatched. Germline-derived CDR1 and CDR2 are MDHEN and SYDVKM. The CDR3 runs to 15 residues. The DNA of the CDR3 is TGTGCCAGCAAATCTTGGACTAGCGGGAGCTATGAGCAGTTCTTC. This codes for CASKSWTSGSYEQFF.

This clonotype was picked up a small number of times. CDR3 protein: CASSLTSGSQVEQFF. Written as DNA, the CDR3 is TGTGCCAGCAGCTTGACTAGCGGGAGCCAGGTTGAGCAGTTCTTC. The chain employs TRBV11-2 and TRBJ2-1; 12 bases align to TRBD2. The V gene end was trimmed by 3 bases and the J gene end by 9 bases; junction bases not matched to a gene: 6. Per the germline V gene, CDR1 is SGHAT and CDR2 is FQNNGV. This CDR3 comprises 15 residues.

J is TRBJ1-2 and V is TRBV5-8, with a tentative D call TRBD1 (5 bases). The CDR3 length is 16 residues. The germline V gene encodes CDR1 SGHTS and CDR2 YDEGEE. V lost 1 base, J lost 6 bases, and 19 bases lay in between. CDR3 nucleotides: TGTGCCAGCAGCTTGCCCAGGGCACCCTCGAGGAATGGCTACACCTTC. It yields the protein CASSLPRAPSRNGYTF.

This chain connects TRBV6-5 to TRBJ1-4; D is possibly TRBD1 (6 bases). This CDR3 contains 16 residues. V was trimmed by 0 bases and J by 6 bases, leaving 14 bases between them. Germline CDR1 and CDR2: MNHEY and SVGAGI. CDR3 protein: CASSYSGTRGDEKLFF. CDR3 sequence (DNA): TGTGCCAGCAGTTACTCGGGGACCAGGGGCGATGAAAAACTGTTTTTT.

V and J are TRBV7-6 and TRBJ2-1; TRBD1 or TRBD2 may be the D gene (5 bases each). V lost 2 bases to trimming and J lost 7 bases, with 21 bases between them. Germline CDR1 SGHVS, CDR2 FNYEAQ. The CDR3 loop spans 17 amino acids. The CDR3 nucleotides read TGTGCCAGCAGCTTATTCAGAGAGGGGCCCTCGGGGAATGAGCAGTTCTTC. Translating gives CASSLFREGPSGNEQFF.

The rearrangement uses TRBV7-2 and TRBJ1-2; a possible D gene is TRBD1 (6 bases). The CDR3 spans 15 residues. CDR1 is SGHTA, CDR2 FQGNSA, per germline. Trimming pared 1 base from V and 4 bases from J, leaving 13 bases between. The DNA for the CDR3 is TGTGCCAGCAGCTTAGTGGCAGGGGCCCTCTATGGCTACACCTTC. It encodes CASSLVAGALYGYTF.

This clonotype was seen a handful of times. The genes are TRBV7-3 and TRBJ2-3; no clear D gene. The V and J ends lost 1 base and 5 bases respectively, with 7 bases between them. The V gene's germline CDR1 is SGHTA and CDR2 FQGTGA. The length of the CDR3 is 13 residues. The CDR3 protein is CASSLSPEDTQYF. The CDR3 nucleotides read TGTGCCAGCAGCTTAAGCCCAGAAGATACGCAGTATTTT.

This clonotype was detected a few times. V gene TRBV15 combines with J gene TRBJ2-5, with 7 bases fitting TRBD1. The germline CDR1 and CDR2 sequences are LNHNV and YYDKDF (reference sequence). The CDR3 covers 13 residues. Trimming removed 6 bases from V and 3 bases from J; junction bases left unmatched: 4. CDR3 sequence: CATRGTGEETQYF. DNA for the CDR3: TGTGCCACCAGAGGAACAGGGGAAGAGACCCAGTACTTC.

This clonotype has just a few counts. The chain couples TRBV12-5 to TRBJ2-1, with 13 bases that match TRBD2. Germline V gives CDR1 LGHNT, CDR2 FRNRAP. V lost 4 bases to trimming and J lost 8 bases; unmatched junction nucleotides: 14. The CDR3 extends over 18 amino acids. CDR3 bases: TGTGCTAGTGGTTCCTGGACTAGCGGGAGCGCAATAGGGGATGAGCAGTTCTTC. As protein: CASGSWTSGSAIGDEQFF. The whole variable domain, remainder taken from reference TRBV12-5 and TRBJ2-1, is DARVTQTPRHKVTEMGQEVTMRCQPILGHNTVFWYRQTMMQGLELLAYFRNRAPLDDSGMPKDRFSAEMPDATLATLKIQPSEPRDSAVYFCASGSWTSGSAIGDEQFFGPGTRLTVL.

The table lists this clonotype with a few counts. This rearrangement joins TRBV7-3 to TRBJ1-5, with a possible D match to TRBD1 (6 bases). Trimming removed 5 bases at V and 0 bases at J, with 17 bases between. The CDR3 spans 17 residues. From germline, CDR1 is SGHTA and CDR2 FQGTGA. CDR3 sequence reads: CASSLSTGCYSNQPQHF. The CDR3 DNA is TGTGCCAGCAGCCTCTCGACAGGATGTTATAGCAATCAGCCCCAGCATTTT.

The chain joins TRBV9 to TRBJ2-7, with 11 positions matching TRBD2. Trimming took 0 bases from V and 4 from J; bases not matched to a gene: 6. Germline V lookup: CDR1 SGDLS, CDR2 YYNGEE. The CDR3 runs to 16 residues. The CDR3 DNA is TGTGCCAGCAGCGTAGATGTTAGCGGGAGGGGGTACGAGCAGTACTTC. Its protein is CASSVDVSGRGYEQYF. The whole variable domain, filled in from reference TRBV9 and TRBJ2-7, reads DSGVTQTPKHLITATGQRVTLRCSPRSGDLSVYWYQQSLDQGLQFLIQYYNGEERAKGNILERFSAQQFPDLHSELNLSSLELGDSALYFCASSVDVSGRGYEQYFGPGTRLTVT.

The chain recombines TRBV7-2 with TRBJ2-7, with D unclear. This CDR3 has 13 amino acids. The germline V gene has CDR1 SGHTA and CDR2 FQGNSA. The V and J ends lost 3 bases and 6 bases respectively, with 12 bases between them. Here the CDR3 reads CASSFATAGEQYF. As DNA, the CDR3 is TGTGCCAGCAGCTTCGCGACCGCTGGCGAGCAGTACTTC. Full variable domain (outside the CDR3, taken from reference TRBV7-2 and TRBJ2-7): GAGVSQSPSNKVTEKGKDVELRCDPISGHTALYWYRQSLGQGLEFLIYFQGNSAPDKSGLPSDRFSAERTGGSVSTLTIQRTQQEDSAVYLCASSFATAGEQYFGPGTRLTVT.

This chain links TRBV6-1 with TRBJ1-2, with 7 nucleotides matching TRBD1. CDR3 length: 15 amino acids. CDR1 is MNHNS and CDR2 is SASEGT in the germline V gene. V lost 6 bases to trimming and J lost 3 bases; unmatched junction nucleotides: 10. Written as DNA, the CDR3 is TGTGCCAGCAGCCTTACGGAGGGGGCACACTATGGCTACACCTTC. Translation: CASSLTEGAHYGYTF.

This chain links TRBV3-1 with TRBJ2-2, with a tentative D call TRBD1 (5 bases). The germline V and J ends were trimmed by 3 bases and 0 bases, with 17 bases remaining between them. Germline loops: CDR1 LGHDT, CDR2 YNNKEL (reference sequence). CDR3 size: 18 residues. The CDR3 nucleotides are TGTGCCAGCAGCCATTGGTTCCGTAGGGGCTCGAACACCGGGGAGCTGTTTTTT. Protein sequence: CASSHWFRRGSNTGELFF. Full variable domain (remainder filled in from reference TRBV3-1 and TRBJ2-2): DTAVSQTPKYLVTQMGNDKSIKCEQNLGHDTMYWYKQDSKKFLKIMFSYNNKELIINETVPNRFSPKSPDKAHLNLHINSLELGDSAVYFCASSHWFRRGSNTGELFFGEGSRLTVL.

A single count supports this clonotype. The chain uses TRBV7-9 and TRBJ1-2; TRBD1 matches at 7 bases. Trimming at V came to 6 bases and at J to 4 bases, leaving 11 bases not matched to a gene. Germline CDR1 reads SEHNR; CDR2 reads FQNEAQ (reference sequence). The CDR3 loop spans 15 amino acids. The CDR3: CASSRTGDVLYGYTF. The CDR3 DNA sequence: TGTGCCAGCAGTAGGACAGGAGATGTCCTCTATGGCTACACCTTC.

This clonotype has a count of ten or more. The V gene is TRBV7-2, the J gene TRBJ1-1; D unclear. Germline CDR1 and CDR2: SGHTA and FQGNSA. This CDR3 comprises 14 residues. V was pared by 4 bases and J by 1 base, with 10 bases between. The CDR3 here is CASSWSKTNTEAFF. The CDR3 nucleotides are TGTGCCAGCAGCTGGTCCAAGACGAACACTGAAGCTTTCTTT.